This T cell receptor (beta chain) was profiled in a study of T cell responses to AZD1222 COVID-19 vaccine. This clone was counted only a few times. What it binds is unknown. Points from the study as a whole: Receipt of two AZD1222 doses was followed by a rise in Spike-specific TCR breadth and depth. Baseline seropositives among AZD1222 recipients totaled only five or six.

In germline, CDR1 is SGHTA, CDR2 FQGNSA. This CDR3 comprises 11 residues. Trimming removed 2 bases at V and 2 bases at J, with 0 bases between. Some clones are missing from TCRdb's copy, which holds only in-frame ones; the method was immunoSEQ multiplex PCR. Here the sample spans 90,000 to 130,000 clones, around 81% being singletons. The sample in question was peripheral blood, obtained on day 0 of AZD1222 vaccination. The chain carries TRBV7-2 and TRBJ2-5; no clear D gene. The receptor's source is an adult in good health. CDR3 DNA: TGTGCCAGCAGCTTACAAGAGACCCAGTACTTC. Translation: CASSLQETQYF.